What follows are 10 T cell receptor beta chains derived from one specimen sequenced in a study of blood T cell repertoires in COVID-19. TCRdb's table, derived via immunoSEQ multiplex PCR, lists solely in-frame clones and lacks some. The sample lists 130,000 to 150,000 clones; 70% to 90% were seen once. Sequencing used peripheral blood. The receptors were sampled from a man in his sixties with active or convalescent COVID-19.

The chain employs TRBV3-1 (or the pseudogene TRBV3-2) and TRBJ1-6; maybe TRBD1 (5 bases). V was cut by 4 bases and J by 10 bases, with 17 bases left in between. The germline gives CDR1 LGHDT, CDR2 YNNKEL (reference sequence). The CDR3 loop spans 15 amino acids. In nucleotides, the CDR3 is TGTGCCAGCAGCCGTCCAACAGGTTATGGGTCACCCCTCCACTTT. As protein: CASSRPTGYGSPLHF.

This clone is a singleton in its sample. This chain connects TRBV19 to TRBJ1-5, with TRBD1 identical over 9 bases. This CDR3 spans 13 amino acids. CDR1 is LNHDA, CDR2 SQIVND, per germline (reference sequence). Losses at the gene ends were 6 bases for V and 5 bases for J; bases not matched to a gene: 2. CDR3: CASSGTGYQPQHF. The CDR3 DNA is TGTGCCAGTAGCGGGACAGGGTATCAGCCCCAGCATTTT.

CDR3 in amino acids: CASSSPTGPKMFF. For the CDR3, the DNA is TGTGCCAGCAGTAGCCCGACAGGCCCTAAAATGTTTTTT. The genes are TRBV6-5 and TRBJ1-4; possibly TRBD1 for D (6 bases). This CDR3 spans 13 amino acids. The ends were cut back, 5 bases at V and 15 bases at J, with 19 bases in the middle. CDR1 and CDR2 (germline): MNHEY, SVGAGI.

This sequence joins TRBV19 and TRBJ2-5; the match to TRBD2 covers 9 bases. CDR3 length: 15 amino acids. From germline, CDR1 is LNHDA and CDR2 SQIVND (reference sequence). V trimming: 7 bases; J trimming: 3 bases; junction bases outside the gene matches: 9. The CDR3 DNA follows: TGTGCCAGTACCCTGGGTAGCGGGAGAGAAGAGACCCAGTACTTC. Translating it yields CASTLGSGREETQYF.

The gene calls are TRBV6-6 and TRBJ2-7; the match to TRBD1 covers 12 bases. The CDR3 length is 15 residues. Trimming took 4 bases from V and 3 from J; bases not matched to a gene: 4. In germline, CDR1 is MNHNY, CDR2 SVGAGI (reference sequence). The CDR3 DNA sequence: TGTGCCAGCAGTTCCAGGGACAGGGGGCACTACGAGCAGTACTTC. This encodes CASSSRDRGHYEQYF.

This clone was seen a few times. The rearrangement uses TRBV29-1 and TRBJ1-4, with D uncertain. The V end was cut by 3 bases, the J end by 8 bases, with 19 bases between. Per germline, CDR1 SQVTM and CDR2 ANQGSEA. The CDR3 has 15 residues. In DNA, the CDR3 is TGCAGCGTTGACAACTTAGCGAAGAAGAAAGAAAAACTGTTTTTT. Translated: CSVDNLAKKKEKLFF.

This chain links TRBV2 with TRBJ2-1; TRBD2 agrees at 7 bases. This CDR3 region has 17 residues. Germline trimming cut 4 bases from V and 3 bases from J; bases unmatched to any gene: 12. CDR1 is SNHLY, CDR2 FYNNEI, per germline. CDR3 nucleotides: TGTGCCAGCAGTGGGGTTCAGTCGAGCGGGGACTACAATGAGCAGTTCTTC. This sequence encodes CASSGVQSSGDYNEQFF.

This clone was observed a handful of times. The chain uses TRBV4-3 and TRBJ2-7; D might be TRBD2 (5 bases). Germline lookup yields CDR1 LGHNA and CDR2 YSLEER. V gave up 1 base and J gave up 4 bases, with 14 bases separating them. The CDR3 contains 15 residues. This chain's CDR3 is CASSQGTPGKYEQYF. The DNA for the CDR3 is TGCGCCAGCAGCCAAGGGACCCCCGGGAAATACGAGCAGTACTTC.

CDR3 region: CASSVGSGFLAEETQYF. As DNA, the CDR3 is TGTGCCAGCAGCGTAGGGTCGGGGTTTCTAGCGGAAGAGACCCAGTACTTC. This rearrangement joins TRBV9 to TRBJ2-5; 7 nucleotides match TRBD2. The CDR3 extends over 17 amino acids. V lost 0 bases and J lost 3; bases outside the gene matches: 11. Germline CDR1 reads SGDLS; CDR2 reads YYNGEE.

The genes are TRBV7-9 and TRBJ1-2, with 9 bases fitting TRBD1. V was clipped by 6 bases and J by 2 bases; unmatched bases: 10. The CDR3 is 16 amino acids. CDR1 is SEHNR and CDR2 is FQNEAQ in the germline V gene (reference sequence). Here the CDR3 reads CASSPGTGWVNYGYTF. The CDR3 coding sequence is TGTGCCAGCAGTCCCGGGACAGGGTGGGTGAACTATGGCTACACCTTC.